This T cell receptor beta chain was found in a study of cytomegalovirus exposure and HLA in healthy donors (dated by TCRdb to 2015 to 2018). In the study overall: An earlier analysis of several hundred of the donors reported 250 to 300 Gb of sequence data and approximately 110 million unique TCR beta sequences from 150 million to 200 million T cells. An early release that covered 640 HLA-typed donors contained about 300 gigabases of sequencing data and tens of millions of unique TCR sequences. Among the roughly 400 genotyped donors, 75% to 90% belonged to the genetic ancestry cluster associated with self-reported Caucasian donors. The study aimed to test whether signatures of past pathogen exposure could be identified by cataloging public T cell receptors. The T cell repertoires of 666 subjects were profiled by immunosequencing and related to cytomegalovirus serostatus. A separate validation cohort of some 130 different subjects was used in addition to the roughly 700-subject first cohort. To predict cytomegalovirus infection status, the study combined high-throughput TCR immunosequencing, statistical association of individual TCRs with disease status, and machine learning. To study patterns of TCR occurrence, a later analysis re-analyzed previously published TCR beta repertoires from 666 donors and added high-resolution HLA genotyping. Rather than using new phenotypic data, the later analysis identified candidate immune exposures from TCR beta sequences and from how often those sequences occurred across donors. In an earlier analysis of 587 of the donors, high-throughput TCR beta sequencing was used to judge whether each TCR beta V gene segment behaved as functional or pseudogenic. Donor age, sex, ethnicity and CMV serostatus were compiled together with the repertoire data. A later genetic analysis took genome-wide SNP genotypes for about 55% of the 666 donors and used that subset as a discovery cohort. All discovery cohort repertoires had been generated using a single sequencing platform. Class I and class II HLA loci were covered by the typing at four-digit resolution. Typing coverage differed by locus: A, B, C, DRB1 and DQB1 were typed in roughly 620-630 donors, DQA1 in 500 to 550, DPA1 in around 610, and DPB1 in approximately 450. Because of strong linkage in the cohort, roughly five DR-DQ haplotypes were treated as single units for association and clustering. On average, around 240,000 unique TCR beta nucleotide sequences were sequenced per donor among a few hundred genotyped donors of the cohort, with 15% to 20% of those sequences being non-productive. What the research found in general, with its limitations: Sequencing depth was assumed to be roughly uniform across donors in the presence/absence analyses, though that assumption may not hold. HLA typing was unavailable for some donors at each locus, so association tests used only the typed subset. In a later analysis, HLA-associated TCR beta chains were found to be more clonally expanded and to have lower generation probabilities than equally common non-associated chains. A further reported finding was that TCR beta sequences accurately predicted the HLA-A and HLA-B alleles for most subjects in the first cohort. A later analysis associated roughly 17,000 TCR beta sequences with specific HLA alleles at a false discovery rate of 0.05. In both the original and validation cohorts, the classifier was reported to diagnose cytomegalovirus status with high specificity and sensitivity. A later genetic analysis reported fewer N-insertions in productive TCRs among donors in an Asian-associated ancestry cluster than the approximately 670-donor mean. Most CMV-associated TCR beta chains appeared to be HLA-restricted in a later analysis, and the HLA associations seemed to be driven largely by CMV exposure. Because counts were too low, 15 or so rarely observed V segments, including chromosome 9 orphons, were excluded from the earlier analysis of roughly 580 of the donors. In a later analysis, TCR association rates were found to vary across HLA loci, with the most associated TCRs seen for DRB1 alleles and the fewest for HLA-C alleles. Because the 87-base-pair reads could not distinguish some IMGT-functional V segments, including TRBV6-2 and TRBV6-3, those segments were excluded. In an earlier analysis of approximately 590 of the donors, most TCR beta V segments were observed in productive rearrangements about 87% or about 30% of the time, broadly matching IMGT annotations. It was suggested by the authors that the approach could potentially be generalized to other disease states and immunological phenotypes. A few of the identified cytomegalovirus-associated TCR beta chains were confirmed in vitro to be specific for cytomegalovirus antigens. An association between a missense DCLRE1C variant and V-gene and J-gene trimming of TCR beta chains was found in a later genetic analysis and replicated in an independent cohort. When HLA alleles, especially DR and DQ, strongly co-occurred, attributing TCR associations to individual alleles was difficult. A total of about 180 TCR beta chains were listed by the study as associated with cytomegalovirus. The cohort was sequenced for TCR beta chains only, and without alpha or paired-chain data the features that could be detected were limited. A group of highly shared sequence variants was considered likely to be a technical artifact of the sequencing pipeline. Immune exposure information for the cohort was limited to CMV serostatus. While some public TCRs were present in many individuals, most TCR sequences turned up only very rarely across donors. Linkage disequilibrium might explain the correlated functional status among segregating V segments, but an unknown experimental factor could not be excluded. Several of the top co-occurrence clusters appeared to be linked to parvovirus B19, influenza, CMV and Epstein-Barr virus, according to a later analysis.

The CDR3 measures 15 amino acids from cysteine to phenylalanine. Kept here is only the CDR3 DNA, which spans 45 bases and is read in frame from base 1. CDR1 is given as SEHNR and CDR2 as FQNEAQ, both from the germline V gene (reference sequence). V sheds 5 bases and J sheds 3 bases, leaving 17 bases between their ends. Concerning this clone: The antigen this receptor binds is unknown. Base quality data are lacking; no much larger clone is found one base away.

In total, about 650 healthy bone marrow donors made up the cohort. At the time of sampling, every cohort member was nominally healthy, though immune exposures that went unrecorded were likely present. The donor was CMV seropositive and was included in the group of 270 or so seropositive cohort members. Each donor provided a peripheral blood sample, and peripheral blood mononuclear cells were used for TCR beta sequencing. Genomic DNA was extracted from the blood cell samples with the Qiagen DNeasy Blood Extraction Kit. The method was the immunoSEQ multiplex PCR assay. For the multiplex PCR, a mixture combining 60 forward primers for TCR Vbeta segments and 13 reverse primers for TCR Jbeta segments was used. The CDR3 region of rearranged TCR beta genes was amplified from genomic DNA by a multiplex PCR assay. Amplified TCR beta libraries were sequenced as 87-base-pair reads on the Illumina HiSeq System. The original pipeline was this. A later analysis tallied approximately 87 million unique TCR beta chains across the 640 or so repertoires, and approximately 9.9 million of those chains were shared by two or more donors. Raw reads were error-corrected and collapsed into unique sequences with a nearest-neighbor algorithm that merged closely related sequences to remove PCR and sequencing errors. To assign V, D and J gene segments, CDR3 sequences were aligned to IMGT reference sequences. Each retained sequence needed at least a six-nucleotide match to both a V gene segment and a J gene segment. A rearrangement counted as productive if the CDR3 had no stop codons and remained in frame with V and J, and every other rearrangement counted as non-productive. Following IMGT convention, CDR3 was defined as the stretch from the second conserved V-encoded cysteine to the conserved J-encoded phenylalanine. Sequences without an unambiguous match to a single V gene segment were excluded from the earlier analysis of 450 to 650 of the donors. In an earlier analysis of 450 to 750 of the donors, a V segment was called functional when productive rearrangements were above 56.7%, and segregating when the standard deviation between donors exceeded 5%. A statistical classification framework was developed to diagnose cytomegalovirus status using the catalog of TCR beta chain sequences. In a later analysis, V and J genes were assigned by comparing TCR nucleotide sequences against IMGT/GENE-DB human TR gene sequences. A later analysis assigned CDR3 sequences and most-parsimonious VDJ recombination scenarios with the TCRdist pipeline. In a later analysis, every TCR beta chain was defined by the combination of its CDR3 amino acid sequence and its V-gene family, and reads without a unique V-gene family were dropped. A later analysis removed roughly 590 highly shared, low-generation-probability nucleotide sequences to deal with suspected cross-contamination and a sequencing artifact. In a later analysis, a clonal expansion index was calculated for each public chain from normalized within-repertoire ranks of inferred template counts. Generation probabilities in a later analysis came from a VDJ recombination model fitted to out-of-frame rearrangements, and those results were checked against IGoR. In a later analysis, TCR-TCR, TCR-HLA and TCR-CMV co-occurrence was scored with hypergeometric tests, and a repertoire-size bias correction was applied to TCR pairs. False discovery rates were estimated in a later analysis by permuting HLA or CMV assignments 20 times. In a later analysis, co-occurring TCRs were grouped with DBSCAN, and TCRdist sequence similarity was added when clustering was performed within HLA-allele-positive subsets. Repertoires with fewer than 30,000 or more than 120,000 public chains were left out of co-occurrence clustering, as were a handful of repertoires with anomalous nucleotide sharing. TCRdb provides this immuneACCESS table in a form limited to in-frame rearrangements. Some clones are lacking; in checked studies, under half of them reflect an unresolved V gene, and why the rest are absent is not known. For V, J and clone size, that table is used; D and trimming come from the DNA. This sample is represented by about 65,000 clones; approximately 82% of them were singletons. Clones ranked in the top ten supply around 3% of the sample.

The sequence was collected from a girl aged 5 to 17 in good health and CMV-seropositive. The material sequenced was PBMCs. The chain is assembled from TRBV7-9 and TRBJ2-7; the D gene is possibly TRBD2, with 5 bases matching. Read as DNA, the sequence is TGTGCCAGCAGCCACACTACCTCCGACTACTACGAGCAGTACTTC. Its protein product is CASSHTTSDYYEQYF.